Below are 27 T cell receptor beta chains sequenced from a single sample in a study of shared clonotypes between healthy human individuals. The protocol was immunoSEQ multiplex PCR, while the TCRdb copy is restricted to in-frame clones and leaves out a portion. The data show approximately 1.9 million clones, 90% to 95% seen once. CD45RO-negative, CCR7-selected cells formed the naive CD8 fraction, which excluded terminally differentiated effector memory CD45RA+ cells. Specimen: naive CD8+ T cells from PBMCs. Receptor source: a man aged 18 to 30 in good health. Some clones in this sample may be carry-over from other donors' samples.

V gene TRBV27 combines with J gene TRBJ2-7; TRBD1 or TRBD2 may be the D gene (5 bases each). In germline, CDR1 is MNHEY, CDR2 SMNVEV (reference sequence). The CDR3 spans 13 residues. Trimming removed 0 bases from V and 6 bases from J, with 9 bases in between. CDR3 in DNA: TGTGCCAGCAGTTTATCACTAGGGACCGAGCAGTACTTC. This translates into CASSLSLGTEQYF.

The CDR3 loop reads CASSLSGQGVYEQYF. The CDR3 DNA reads as TGTGCCAGTAGTCTATCGGGACAGGGGGTATACGAGCAGTACTTC. The rearrangement uses TRBV19 and TRBJ2-7; 11 nucleotides align to TRBD1. CDR1 and CDR2 (germline): LNHDA, SQIVND (reference sequence). This CDR3 has 15 residues. The V segment lost 5 bases and the J segment 4 bases; nucleotides outside the gene matches: 7.

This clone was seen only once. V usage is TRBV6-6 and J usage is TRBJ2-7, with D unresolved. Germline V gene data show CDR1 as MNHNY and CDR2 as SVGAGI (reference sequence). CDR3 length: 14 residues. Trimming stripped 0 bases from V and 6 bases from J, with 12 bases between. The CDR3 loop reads CASSYSPRSSEQYF. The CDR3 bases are TGTGCCAGCAGTTACTCACCCCGTAGCTCCGAGCAGTACTTC.

The CDR3 bases are TGTGCCAGTAGTAGCAGGGATAACCTCCCATTAATGAACACTGAAGCTTTCTTT. Translated: CASSSRDNLPLMNTEAFF. V is TRBV19 and J is TRBJ1-1; TRBD1 might be the D (5 bases). CDR1 is LNHDA and CDR2 is SQIVND in the germline V gene (reference sequence). This CDR3 comprises 18 residues. The V end lost 4 bases, the J end lost 0 bases, and 21 bases lay between the germline ends.

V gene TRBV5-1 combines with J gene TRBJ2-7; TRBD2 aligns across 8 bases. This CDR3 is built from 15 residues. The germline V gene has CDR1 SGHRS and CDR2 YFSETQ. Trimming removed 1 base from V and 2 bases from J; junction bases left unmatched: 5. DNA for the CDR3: TGCGCCAGCAGCTTGTCTAGCGGGTTTACCTACGAGCAGTACTTC. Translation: CASSLSSGFTYEQYF.

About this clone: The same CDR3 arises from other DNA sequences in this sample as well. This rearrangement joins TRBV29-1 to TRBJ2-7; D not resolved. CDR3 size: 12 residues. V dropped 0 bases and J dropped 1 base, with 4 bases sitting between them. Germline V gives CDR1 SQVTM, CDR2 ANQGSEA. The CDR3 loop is CSVEEGSYEQYF. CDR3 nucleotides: TGCAGCGTTGAAGAGGGTTCCTACGAGCAGTACTTC.

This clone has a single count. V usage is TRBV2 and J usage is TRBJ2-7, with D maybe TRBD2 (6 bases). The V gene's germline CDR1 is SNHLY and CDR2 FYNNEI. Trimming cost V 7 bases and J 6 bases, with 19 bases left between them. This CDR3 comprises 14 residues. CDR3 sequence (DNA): TGTGCCAGCACGGAGGGCAGGGCGCCCCTCGAGCAGTACTTC. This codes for CASTEGRAPLEQYF.

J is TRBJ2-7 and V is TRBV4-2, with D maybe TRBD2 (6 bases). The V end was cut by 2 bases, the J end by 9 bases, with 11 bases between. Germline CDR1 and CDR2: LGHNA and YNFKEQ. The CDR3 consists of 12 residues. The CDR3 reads CASSQWGVGQYF. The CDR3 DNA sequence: TGTGCCAGCAGCCAATGGGGGGTGGGGCAGTACTTC.

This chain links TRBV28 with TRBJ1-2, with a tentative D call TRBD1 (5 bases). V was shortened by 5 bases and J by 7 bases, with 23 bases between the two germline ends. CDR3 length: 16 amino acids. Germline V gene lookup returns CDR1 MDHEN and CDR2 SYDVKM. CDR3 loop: CASSTRDELSGSGYTF. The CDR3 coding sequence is TGTGCCAGCAGTACCCGGGACGAACTGAGTGGAAGTGGCTACACCTTC.

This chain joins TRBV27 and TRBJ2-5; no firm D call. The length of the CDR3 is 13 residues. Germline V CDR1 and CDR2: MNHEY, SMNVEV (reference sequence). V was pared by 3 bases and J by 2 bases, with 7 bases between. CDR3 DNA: TGTGCCAGCAGTTTTCTACGTCAAGAGACCCAGTACTTC. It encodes CASSFLRQETQYF.

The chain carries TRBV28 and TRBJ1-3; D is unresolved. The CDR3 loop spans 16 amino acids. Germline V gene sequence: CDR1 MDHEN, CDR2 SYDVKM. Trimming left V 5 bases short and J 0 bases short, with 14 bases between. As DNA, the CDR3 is TGTGCCAGCAGTACGTCCGGGATCTTCTCTGGAAACACCATATATTTT. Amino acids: CASSTSGIFSGNTIYF.

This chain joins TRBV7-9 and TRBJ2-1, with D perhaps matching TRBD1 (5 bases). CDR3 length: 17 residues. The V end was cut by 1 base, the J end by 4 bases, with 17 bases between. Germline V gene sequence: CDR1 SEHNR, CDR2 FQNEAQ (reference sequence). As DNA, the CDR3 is TGTGCCAGCAGCTTAGTCTTGGGGCAGATCTTTTACAATGAGCAGTTCTTC. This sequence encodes CASSLVLGQIFYNEQFF. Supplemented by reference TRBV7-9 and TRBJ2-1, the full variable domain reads DTGVSQNPRHKITKRGQNVTFRCDPISEHNRLYWYRQTLGQGPEFLTYFQNEAQLEKSRLLSDRFSAERPKGSFSTLEIQRTEQGDSAMYLCASSLVLGQIFYNEQFFGPGTRLTVL.

CDR3 loop: CATSSQRGPGNEQFF. DNA for the CDR3: TGTGCCACCAGCAGCCAGCGGGGCCCCGGGAATGAGCAGTTCTTC. V is TRBV15 and J is TRBJ2-1; 7 bases line up with TRBD2. This CDR3 spans 15 amino acids. J lost 7 bases, V lost 3 bases, and 9 bases had no gene match. Germline V lookup: CDR1 LNHNV, CDR2 YYDKDF (reference sequence).

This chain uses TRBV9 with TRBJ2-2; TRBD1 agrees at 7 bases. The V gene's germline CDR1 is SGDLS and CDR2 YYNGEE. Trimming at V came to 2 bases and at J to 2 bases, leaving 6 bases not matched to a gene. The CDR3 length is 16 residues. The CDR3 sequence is CASSVDWTGNTGELFF. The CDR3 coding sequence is TGTGCCAGCAGCGTTGACTGGACAGGTAACACCGGGGAGCTGTTTTTT.

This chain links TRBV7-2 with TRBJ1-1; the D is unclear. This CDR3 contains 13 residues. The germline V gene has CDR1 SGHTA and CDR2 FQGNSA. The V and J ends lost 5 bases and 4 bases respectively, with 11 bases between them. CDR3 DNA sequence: TGTGCCAGCAGCCCAGGAGGGTTCACTGAAGCTTTCTTT. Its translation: CASSPGGFTEAFF.

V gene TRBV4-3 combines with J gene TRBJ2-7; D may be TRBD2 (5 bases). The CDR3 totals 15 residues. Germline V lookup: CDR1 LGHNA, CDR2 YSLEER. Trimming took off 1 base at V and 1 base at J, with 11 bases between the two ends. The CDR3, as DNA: TGCGCCAGCAGCCAAGTGGCGGGCTTTTCCTACGAGCAGTACTTC. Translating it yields CASSQVAGFSYEQYF.

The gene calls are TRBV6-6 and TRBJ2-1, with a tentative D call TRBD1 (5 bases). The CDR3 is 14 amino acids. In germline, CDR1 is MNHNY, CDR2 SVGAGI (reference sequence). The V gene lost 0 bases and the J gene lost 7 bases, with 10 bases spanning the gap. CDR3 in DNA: TGTGCCAGCAGTTACTCGAATGGGGCGAATGAGCAGTTCTTC. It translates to CASSYSNGANEQFF.

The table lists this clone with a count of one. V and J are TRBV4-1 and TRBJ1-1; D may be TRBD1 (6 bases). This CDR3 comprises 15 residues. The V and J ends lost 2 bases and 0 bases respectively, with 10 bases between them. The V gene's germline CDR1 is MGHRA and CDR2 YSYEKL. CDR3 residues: CASSQMDRLNTEAFF. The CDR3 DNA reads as TGCGCCAGCAGCCAAATGGACAGACTGAACACTGAAGCTTTCTTT.

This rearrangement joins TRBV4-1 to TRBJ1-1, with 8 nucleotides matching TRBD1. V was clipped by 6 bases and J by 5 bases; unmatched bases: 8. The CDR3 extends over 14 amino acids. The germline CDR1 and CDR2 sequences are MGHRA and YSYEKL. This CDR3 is CASSRGQGRTEAFF. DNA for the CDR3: TGCGCCAGCAGTCGCGGACAGGGTAGGACTGAAGCTTTCTTT.

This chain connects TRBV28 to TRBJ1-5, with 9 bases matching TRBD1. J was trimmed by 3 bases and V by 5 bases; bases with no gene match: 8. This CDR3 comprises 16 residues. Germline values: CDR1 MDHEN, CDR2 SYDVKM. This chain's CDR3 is CASSPGQGIVNQPQHF. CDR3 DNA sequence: TGTGCCAGCAGTCCAGGACAGGGGATCGTCAATCAGCCCCAGCATTTT.

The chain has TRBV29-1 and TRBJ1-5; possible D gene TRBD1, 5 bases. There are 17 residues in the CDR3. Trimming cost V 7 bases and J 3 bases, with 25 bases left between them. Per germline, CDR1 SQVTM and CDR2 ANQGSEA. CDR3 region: CSDKPRAGTGDNQPQHF. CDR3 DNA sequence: TGCAGCGACAAACCCAGAGCGGGAACAGGTGACAATCAGCCCCAGCATTTT.

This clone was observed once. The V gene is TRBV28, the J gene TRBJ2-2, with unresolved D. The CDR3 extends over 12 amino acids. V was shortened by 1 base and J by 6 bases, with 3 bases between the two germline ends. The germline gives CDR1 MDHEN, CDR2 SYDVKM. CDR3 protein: CASSLYPGELFF. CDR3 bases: TGTGCCAGCAGTTTATACCCCGGGGAGCTGTTTTTT.

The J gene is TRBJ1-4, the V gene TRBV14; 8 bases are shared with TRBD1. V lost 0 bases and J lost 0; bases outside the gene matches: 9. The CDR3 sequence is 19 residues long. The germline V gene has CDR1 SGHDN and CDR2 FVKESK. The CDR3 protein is CASSQDVQGATTTNEKLFF. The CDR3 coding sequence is TGTGCCAGCAGCCAAGATGTTCAGGGGGCAACTACAACTAATGAAAAACTGTTTTTT.

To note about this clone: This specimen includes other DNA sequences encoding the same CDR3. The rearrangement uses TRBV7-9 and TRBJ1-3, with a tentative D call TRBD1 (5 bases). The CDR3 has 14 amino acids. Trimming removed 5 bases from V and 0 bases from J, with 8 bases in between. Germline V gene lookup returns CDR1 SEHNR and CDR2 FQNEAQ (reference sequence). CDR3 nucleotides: TGTGCCAGCAGCCGGGGGGGCTCTGGAAACACCATATATTTT. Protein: CASSRGGSGNTIYF.

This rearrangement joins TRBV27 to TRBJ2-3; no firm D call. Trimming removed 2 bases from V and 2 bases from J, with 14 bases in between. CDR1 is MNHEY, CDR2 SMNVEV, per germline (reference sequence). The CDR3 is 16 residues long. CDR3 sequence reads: CASSLSPRGDTDTQYF. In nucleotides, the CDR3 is TGTGCCAGCAGTTTAAGCCCCCGCGGAGACACAGATACGCAGTATTTT.

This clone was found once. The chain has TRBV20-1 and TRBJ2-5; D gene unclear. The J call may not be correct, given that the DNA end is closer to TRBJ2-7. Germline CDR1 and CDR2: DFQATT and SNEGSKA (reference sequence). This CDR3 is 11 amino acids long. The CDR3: CSARKDYEQYF. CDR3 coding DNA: TGCAGTGCTAGAAAGGACTACGAGCAGTACTTC.

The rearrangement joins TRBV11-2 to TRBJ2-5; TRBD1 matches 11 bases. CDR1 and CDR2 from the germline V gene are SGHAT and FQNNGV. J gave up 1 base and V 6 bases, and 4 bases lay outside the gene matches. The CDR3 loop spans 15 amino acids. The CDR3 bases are TGTGCCAGCAGGGGACAGGGGGGTCCCCAAGAGACCCAGTACTTC. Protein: CASRGQGGPQETQYF.